This T cell receptor (beta chain) was obtained from a study of T cells in Graves' hyperthyroidism and ophthalmopathy. The CDR3 regions of TCR beta were amplified from RNA transcripts. The study used the HTBI primer set for a first-round RT-PCR of the TCR CDR3. TCRdb redid the calling of the multiplex PCR reads with MiXCR, one entry per CDR3 protein. The table records a few hundred thousand distinct CDR3 sequences, around 20% of them present only once. Germline V CDR1 and CDR2: SGDLS, YYNGEE. V was shortened by 1 base and J by 0 bases, with 10 bases between the two germline ends. The CDR3 has 16 residues.

This sequence was found in a man younger than 30 with Graves' ophthalmopathy. The J gene is TRBJ2-2, the V gene TRBV9; no clear D gene. Source material: blood. The CDR3 protein is CASSVSRYANTGELFF. The CDR3 DNA reads TGTGCCAGCAGCGTATCCCGATACGCGAACACCGGGGAGCTGTTTTTT.